Reported below is one T cell receptor beta chain. The antigen remains undetermined. This sample was taken from a study of STAT3 mutations in large granular lymphocyte leukemia. General study results and limits: Every T-LGLL patient had at least one immunodominant TCRbeta clonotype.

Method: immunoSEQ multiplex PCR; TCRdb's copy keeps in-frame clones and lacks some. Of roughly 9,400 clones listed, roughly 90% are singletons. The V end was cut by 2 bases, the J end by 6 bases, with 10 bases between. The CDR3 is 13 amino acids. From germline, CDR1 is MNHEY and CDR2 SVGAGI. The sequencing input was peripheral blood mononuclear cells. The receptor comes from a man aged 60 to 69 with T-cell large granular lymphocyte leukemia. Some clones in this sample may be carry-over from other donors' samples. The chain links TRBV6-5 to TRBJ1-1; TRBD1 is a possible D gene (6 bases). CDR3 region: CASSYRGAAEAFF. The CDR3 DNA reads as TGTGCCAGCAGTTACCGGGGGGCCGCTGAAGCTTTCTTT.